This TCR beta chain was sequenced in a study of blood T cell repertoires in COVID-19. The overall study: COVID-19 samples, acute and convalescent, were from the United States, Italy and Spain. PBMCs, B-cell-depleted T cells, or T cells were the source of the cDNA or gDNA that made up the material.

The CDR3 totals 14 residues. V gave up 8 bases and J gave up 4 bases, with 17 bases separating them. Germline V gene lookup returns CDR1 SNHLY and CDR2 FYNNEI. Per the original data handling: Cell counts per sample came from amplifying reference gene primers. TCRdb's copy holds only in-frame clones and misses some; the assay was immunoSEQ multiplex PCR. V, J and clone size reflect that table, while D and trimming were determined from the DNA. The sample records some 64,000 clones, 70% to 85% being singletons. This clonotype originated in a man between 60 and 70 years old with acute or convalescent COVID-19. Sequencing was done on a sample of peripheral blood. The chain has TRBV2 and TRBJ1-1; possible D gene TRBD1, 6 bases. The CDR3 region is CASDGTLRATEAFF. CDR3 DNA sequence: TGTGCCAGCGATGGGACATTAAGGGCCACTGAAGCTTTCTTT. The whole variable domain, remainder taken from reference TRBV2 and TRBJ1-1, is EPEVTQTPSHQVTQMGQEVILRCVPISNHLYFYWYRQILGQKVEFLVSFYNNEISEKSEIFDDQFSVERPDGSNFTLKIRSTKLEDSAMYFCASDGTLRATEAFFGQGTRLTVV.